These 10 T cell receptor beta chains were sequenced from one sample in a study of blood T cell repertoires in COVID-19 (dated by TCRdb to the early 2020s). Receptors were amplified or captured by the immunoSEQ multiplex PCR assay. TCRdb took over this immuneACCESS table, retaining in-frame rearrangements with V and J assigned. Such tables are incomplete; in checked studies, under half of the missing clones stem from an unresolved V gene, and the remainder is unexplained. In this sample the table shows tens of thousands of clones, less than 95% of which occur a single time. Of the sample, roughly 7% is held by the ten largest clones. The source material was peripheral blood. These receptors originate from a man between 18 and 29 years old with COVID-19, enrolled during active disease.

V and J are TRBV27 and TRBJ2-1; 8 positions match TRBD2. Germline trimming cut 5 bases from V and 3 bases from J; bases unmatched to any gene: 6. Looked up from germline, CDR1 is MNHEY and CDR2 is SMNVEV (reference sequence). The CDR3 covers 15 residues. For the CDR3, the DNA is TGTGCCAGCAGTATTAGCGGGACTAGCTACAATGAGCAGTTCTTC. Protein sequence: CASSISGTSYNEQFF.

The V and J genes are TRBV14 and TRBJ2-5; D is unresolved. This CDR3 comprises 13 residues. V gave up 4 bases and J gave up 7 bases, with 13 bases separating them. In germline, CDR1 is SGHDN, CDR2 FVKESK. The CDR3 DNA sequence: TGTGCCAGCAGCCCTCGACTCCTCGGGACCCAGTACTTC. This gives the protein CASSPRLLGTQYF.

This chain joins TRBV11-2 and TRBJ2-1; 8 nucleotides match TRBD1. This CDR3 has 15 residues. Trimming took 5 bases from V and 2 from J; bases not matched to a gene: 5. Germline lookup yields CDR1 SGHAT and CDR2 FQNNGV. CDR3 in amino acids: CASSGTGSPYNEQFF. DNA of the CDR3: TGTGCCAGCAGCGGGACAGGTAGTCCCTACAATGAGCAGTTCTTC.

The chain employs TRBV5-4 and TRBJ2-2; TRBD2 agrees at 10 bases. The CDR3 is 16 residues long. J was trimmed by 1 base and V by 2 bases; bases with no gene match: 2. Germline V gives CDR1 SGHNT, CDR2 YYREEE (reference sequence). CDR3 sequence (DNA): TGTGCCAGCAGCTTTAGGACTAGCGGGAACACCGGGGAGCTGTTTTTT. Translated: CASSFRTSGNTGELFF.

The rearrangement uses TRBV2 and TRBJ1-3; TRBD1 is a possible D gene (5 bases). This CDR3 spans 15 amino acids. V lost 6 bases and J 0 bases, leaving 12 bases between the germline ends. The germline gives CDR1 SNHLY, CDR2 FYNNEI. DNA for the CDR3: TGTGCCAGCAGCGTTGACAGAAGCTCTGGAAACACCATATATTTT. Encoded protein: CASSVDRSSGNTIYF.

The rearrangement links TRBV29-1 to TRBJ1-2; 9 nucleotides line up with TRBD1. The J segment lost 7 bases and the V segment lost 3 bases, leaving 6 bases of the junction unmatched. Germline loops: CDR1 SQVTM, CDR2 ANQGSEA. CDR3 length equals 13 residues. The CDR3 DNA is TGCAGCGTTGACTCGGGACAGGGAGGTGGCTACACCTTC. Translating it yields CSVDSGQGGGYTF.

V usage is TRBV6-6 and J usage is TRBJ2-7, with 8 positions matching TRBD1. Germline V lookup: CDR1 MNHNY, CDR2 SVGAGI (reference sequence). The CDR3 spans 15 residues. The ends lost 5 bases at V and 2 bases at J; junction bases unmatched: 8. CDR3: CASSRAGTGTYEQYF. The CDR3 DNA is TGTGCCAGCAGTCGCGCCGGGACAGGAACCTACGAGCAGTACTTC.

The CDR3 reads CASRKRRNTGGEQYF. The DNA of the CDR3 is TGTGCCAGCAGAAAAAGAAGAAACACAGGGGGTGAGCAGTACTTC. The chain has TRBV27 and TRBJ2-7, with 8 bases lining up with TRBD1. The CDR3 consists of 15 residues. Germline values: CDR1 MNHEY, CDR2 SMNVEV (reference sequence). The V and J ends lost 6 bases and 7 bases, in that order; junction bases with no gene match: 14.

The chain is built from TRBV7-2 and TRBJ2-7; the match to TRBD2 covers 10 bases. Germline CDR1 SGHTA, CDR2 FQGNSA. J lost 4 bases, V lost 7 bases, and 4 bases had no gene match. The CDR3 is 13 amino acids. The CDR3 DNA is TGTGCCAGCAAACTAGCGGGACAATACGAGCAGTACTTC. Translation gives CASKLAGQYEQYF.

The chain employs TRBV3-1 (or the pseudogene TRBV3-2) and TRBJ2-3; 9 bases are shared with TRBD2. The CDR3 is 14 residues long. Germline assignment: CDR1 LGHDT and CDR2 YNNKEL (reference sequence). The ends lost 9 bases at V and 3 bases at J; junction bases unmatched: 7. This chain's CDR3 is CASLAGESTDTQYF. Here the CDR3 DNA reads TGTGCCAGTTTAGCGGGAGAGTCGACAGATACGCAGTATTTT.